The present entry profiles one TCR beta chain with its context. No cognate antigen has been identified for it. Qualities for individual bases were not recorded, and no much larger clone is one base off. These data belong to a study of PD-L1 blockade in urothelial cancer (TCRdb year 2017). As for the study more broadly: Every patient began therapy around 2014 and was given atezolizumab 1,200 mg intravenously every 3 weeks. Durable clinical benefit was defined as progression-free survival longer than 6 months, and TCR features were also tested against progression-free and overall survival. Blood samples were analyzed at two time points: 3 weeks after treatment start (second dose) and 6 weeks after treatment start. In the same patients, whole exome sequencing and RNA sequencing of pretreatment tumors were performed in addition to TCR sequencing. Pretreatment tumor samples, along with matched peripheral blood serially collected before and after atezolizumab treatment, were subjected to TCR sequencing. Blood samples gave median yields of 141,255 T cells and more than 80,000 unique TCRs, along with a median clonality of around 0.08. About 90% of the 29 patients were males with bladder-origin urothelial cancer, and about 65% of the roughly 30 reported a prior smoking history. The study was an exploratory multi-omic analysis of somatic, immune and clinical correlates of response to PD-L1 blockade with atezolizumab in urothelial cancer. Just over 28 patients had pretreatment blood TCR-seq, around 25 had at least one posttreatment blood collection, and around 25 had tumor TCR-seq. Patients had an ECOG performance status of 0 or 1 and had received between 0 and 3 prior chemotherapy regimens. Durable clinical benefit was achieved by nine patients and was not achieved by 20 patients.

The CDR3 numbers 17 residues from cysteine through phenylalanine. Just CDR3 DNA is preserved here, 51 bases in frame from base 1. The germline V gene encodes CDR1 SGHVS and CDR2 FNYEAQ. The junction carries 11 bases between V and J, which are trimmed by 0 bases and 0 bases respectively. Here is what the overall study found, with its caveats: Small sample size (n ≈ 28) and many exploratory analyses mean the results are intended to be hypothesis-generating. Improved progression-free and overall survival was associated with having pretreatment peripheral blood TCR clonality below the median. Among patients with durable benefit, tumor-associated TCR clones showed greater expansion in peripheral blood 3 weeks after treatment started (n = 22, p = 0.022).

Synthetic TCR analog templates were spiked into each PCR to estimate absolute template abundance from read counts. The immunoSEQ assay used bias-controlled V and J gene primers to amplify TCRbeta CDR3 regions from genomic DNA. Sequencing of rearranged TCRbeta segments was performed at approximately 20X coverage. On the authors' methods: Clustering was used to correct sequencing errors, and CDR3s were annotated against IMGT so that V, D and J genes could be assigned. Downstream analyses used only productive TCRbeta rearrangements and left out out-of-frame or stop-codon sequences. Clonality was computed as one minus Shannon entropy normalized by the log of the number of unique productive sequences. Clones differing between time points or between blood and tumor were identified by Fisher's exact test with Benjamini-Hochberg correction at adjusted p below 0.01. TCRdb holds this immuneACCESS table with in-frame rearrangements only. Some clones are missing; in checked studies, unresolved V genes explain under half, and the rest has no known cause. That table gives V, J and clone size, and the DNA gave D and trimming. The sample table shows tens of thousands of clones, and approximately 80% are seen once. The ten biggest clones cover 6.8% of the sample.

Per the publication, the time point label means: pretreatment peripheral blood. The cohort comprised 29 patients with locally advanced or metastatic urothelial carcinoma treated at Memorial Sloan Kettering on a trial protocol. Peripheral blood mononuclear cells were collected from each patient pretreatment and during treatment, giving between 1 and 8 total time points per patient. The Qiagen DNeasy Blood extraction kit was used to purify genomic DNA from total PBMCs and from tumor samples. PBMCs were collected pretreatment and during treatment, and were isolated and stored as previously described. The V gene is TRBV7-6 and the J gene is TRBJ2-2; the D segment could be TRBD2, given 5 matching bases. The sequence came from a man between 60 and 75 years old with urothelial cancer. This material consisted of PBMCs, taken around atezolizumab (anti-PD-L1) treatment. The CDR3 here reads CASSLAPNGANTGELFF. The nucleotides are TGTGCCAGCAGCTTAGCCCCCAACGGGGCGAACACCGGGGAGCTGTTTTTT.